The source of this T cell receptor beta chain is a study of blood T cells in healthy people across ages (dated by TCRdb to 2013 to 2016). Study-level background: In model experiments, template switching captured about one uniquely barcoded TCR beta cDNA molecule for every two T cells. The study measured age-related changes in TCR beta repertoire diversity using deep sequencing normalized with unique cDNA molecular identifiers. Donors were grouped into four age groups: young (average approximately 16 years), middle-aged (39), aged (over 55) and long-lived (over 80). To avoid experimental bias, donors of different ages were spread randomly across the sequencing lanes. The study analyzed two additional independent replicas of 1 million unique cDNA reads from the same blood draw for two donors, one aged 18 to 29 and one aged 80 or older.

Trimmed from V: 6 bases; trimmed from J: 4 bases; junction bases lacking a gene match: 8. Inclusive of the bounding cysteine and phenylalanine, the CDR3 is 16 residues long. Of all the DNA, just the CDR3 is kept, 48 bases in frame from base 1. The library was made by 5' RACE. Sequenced on an Illumina HiSeq 2500. The second PCR ran for roughly 7 to 11 cycles and used a J-beta primer mix along with a sample-barcoded 5' primer. A template-switch 5' adaptor carrying 12 random nucleotides introduced a unique molecular identifier onto each TCR beta cDNA molecule. Each sample yielded at least 3 million CDR3-containing paired-end reads. First-strand cDNA synthesis was performed from all RNA using the Mint cDNA synthesis kit, with priming by a TRBC-specific oligonucleotide. Following uracil-DNA glycosylase treatment, all cDNA underwent a first 18-cycle PCR with the universal primers M1SS and BC2_uni_R. Concerning the study's data processing: For normalization, 1 million high-quality reads were randomly selected from each sample, with every read carrying a distinct molecular identifier. Reads sharing molecular identifiers were discarded rather than binned into consensus sequences. CDR3 identification, clonotype clustering and error correction used MiTCR with a Q25 quality threshold and the strictest error-elimination algorithm. A nonparametric unseen species model with Euler transformation was used to estimate lower-bound total TCR beta diversity. The public reads were reprocessed in TCRdb via fastp at Q25 and MiXCR, keeping in-frame beta chains. Each entry is one CDR3 protein sequence, shown with its most common DNA and genes. The V and J calls shown here were made by TCRdb, not taken from the authors' results. This sample is represented by over 950,000 distinct CDR3 sequences; more than 30% of them were singletons. Jointly, the top ten make up about an eighth of the sample.

On this clonotype: Its antigen remains undetermined. No base quality values were provided; no much bigger clone lies one nucleotide off.

Broader findings and caveats from the paper: A strong correlation was found between observed TCR beta diversity and the percentage of naive T cells measured by flow cytometry. Total diversity estimates from one million sequenced T cells were considered lower bounds and underestimates. The CMV infection status of donors was not known, potentially confounding age-related changes in expanded clonotypes. Observed TCR beta diversity per million T cells fell roughly linearly with age, and a significant reduction was already apparent by age roughly 40. Compared with the aged group, the long-lived group had more naive CD4+ T cells, fewer expanded clones and increased TCR diversity, suggesting age selection. Conclusive comparison of naive and antigen-experienced compartments was prevented by the profiling of bulk unsorted PBMCs.

Donors were a few dozen systemically healthy Caucasian individuals from Russia aged 6 to 90 years. Each donor gave 8.5 to 10 milliliters of peripheral blood, collected into EDTA-treated Vacutainer tubes. Ficoll-Paque density-gradient centrifugation was used to isolate PBMCs, with at least 6.5 million per sample. Total RNA, at least 6 micrograms per sample, was extracted from PBMCs with Trizol reagent. The percentages of naive CD45RAhigh/CD27high T cells were determined by flow cytometry on a PBMC aliquot from every donor. The receptor comes from a man aged 18 to 30 in good health. The sequencing input was blood. The chain couples TRBV12-3 or TRBV12-4 to TRBJ2-3; 12 central bases correspond to TRBD2. For the CDR3, the sequence is CASRPLTSGGADTQYF. DNA sequence: TGTGCCAGCAGGCCCCTGACTAGCGGGGGCGCAGATACGCAGTATTTT.